This T cell receptor beta chain was obtained from a study of shared clonotypes between healthy human individuals. The wider study: Used for every donor were three CD4 naive, three CD4 memory, two CD8 naive and one CD8 memory plate.

Naive CD8 cells comprised CD45RO-negative, CCR7-positively selected cells, excluding terminally differentiated effector memory CD45RA+ cells. Sequencing was performed with immunoSEQ multiplex PCR; in TCRdb, only in-frame clones are kept and a portion is missing. This repertoire shows about 2.1 million clones, 80% to 95% found once; its top ten account for less than 2%. CDR1 and CDR2 (germline): MNHEY, SMNVEV (reference sequence). With V trimmed by 6 bases and J by 8 bases, 8 bases remained unmatched. This CDR3 spans 13 amino acids. This clonotype was obtained from a man between 18 and 29 years old in good health. Some clones in this sample may be carry-over from other donors' samples. Sequencing was done on a sample of naive CD8+ T cells from PBMCs. This chain joins TRBV27 and TRBJ1-2; 8 bases fit TRBD1. For the CDR3, the DNA is TGTGCCAGCAGCCCGACAGGGGCCCGGGGCTACACCTTC. It is translated as CASSPTGARGYTF.